A few counts support the clone carrying this T cell receptor beta chain. Its antigen is not known. Clones were read by immunoSEQ multiplex PCR, and TCRdb kept only the in-frame ones, dropping some. This table has 95,000 to 100,000 clones, about four fifths appearing once. The CDR3 has 15 residues. V was pared by 4 bases and J by 5 bases, with 14 bases between. Germline V gives CDR1 KGHDR, CDR2 SFDVKD. This sample was included in a study of T cell responses to AZD1222 COVID-19 vaccine. Overall study findings and caveats: Mapped onto spike, vaccine-associated CD4 TCRs spanned it and were dominant at 160-218 and 743-854. Repertoire samples came only from after the peak T cell response. Most donors were white British, females outnumbered males, and clonal diversity was possibly underestimated.

J is TRBJ1-5 and V is TRBV24-1; D is unresolved. The receptor's source is an adult who received the AZD1222 COVID-19 vaccine. The source was peripheral blood, collected 28 days after the second AZD1222 dose. The CDR3 bases are TGTGCCACCAGTGAACCGGACGAATTCGATCAGCCCCAGCATTTT. This gives the protein CATSEPDEFDQPQHF.